This paragraph covers one T cell receptor beta chain sequence. Its antigen is not identified. The data derive from a study of neoadjuvant anti-PD-1 for oral cavity cancer. Overall study context: Around day 43, patients without progression received a fourth nivolumab dose before surgery. Findings and limits, study-wide: Each response group had just a few patients in TCR analyses. Post-nivolumab, blood T cell clonality was significantly elevated in non-responders.

Trimming pared 4 bases from V and 0 bases from J, leaving 3 bases between. CDR3 length: 12 residues. CDR1 LNHDA and CDR2 SQIVND come from the germline V gene (reference sequence). Clones were sequenced by immunoSEQ multiplex PCR, and TCRdb holds only the in-frame ones, with some missing. The sample yields 65,000 to 95,000 clones, approximately 80% seen once. The origin of this receptor is a person between 40 and 85 years old with oral cavity squamous cell carcinoma. The V gene is TRBV19, the J gene TRBJ1-2; D unresolved. Source: PBMCs, taken before nivolumab (anti-PD-1) treatment. CDR3 protein: CASSTPNYGYTF. Here the CDR3 DNA reads TGTGCCAGTAGTACCCCTAACTATGGCTACACCTTC.